The 5 T cell receptor beta chains in this list originate from one sample, sequenced in a study of blood T cell repertoires in COVID-19. Assay used: immunoSEQ multiplex PCR; TCRdb lists only in-frame clones, some missing. The data show just under 300,000 clones, around nine tenths seen once. Sequencing was done on a sample of peripheral blood. The source of these receptors is a man aged 70-80 years with acute or convalescent COVID-19.

The gene calls are TRBV18 and TRBJ1-2, with unresolved D. In germline, CDR1 is KGHSH, CDR2 LQKENI. The CDR3 is made up of 14 amino acids. The V end lost 4 bases, the J end lost 0 bases, and 9 bases lay between the germline ends. The CDR3 DNA reads as TGTGCCAGCTCACTTACAGATACTAACTATGGCTACACCTTC. This translates into CASSLTDTNYGYTF.

The chain has TRBV6-5 and TRBJ1-3; the D gene is possibly TRBD1 (6 bases). CDR3 length equals 12 residues. Trimming stripped 8 bases from V and 7 bases from J, with 12 bases between. Germline V gene data show CDR1 as MNHEY and CDR2 as SVGAGI. CDR3 DNA sequence: TGTGCCAGCCGTCAGGGGTGGAACACCATATATTTT. Translated, it gives CASRQGWNTIYF.

The V call is TRBV5-1, the J call TRBJ2-5; 8 nucleotides align to TRBD1. The germline CDR1 and CDR2 sequences are SGHRS and YFSETQ. With 0 bases clipped from V and 9 bases from J, the junction kept 7 bases outside the gene matches. CDR3 length equals 14 residues. Written as DNA, the CDR3 is TGCGCCAGCAGCTTGGGGCAGACAGGGGATGCCCAGTACTTC. Translating gives CASSLGQTGDAQYF.

This chain connects TRBV9 to TRBJ2-1; maybe TRBD2 (5 bases). The CDR3 spans 13 residues. Germline V CDR1 and CDR2: SGDLS, YYNGEE. V lost 4 bases, J lost 9 bases, and 14 bases lay in between. The CDR3 nucleotides read TGTGCCAGCAGCCCGAGGTTGGAGGTTGAGCAGTTCTTC. Translated: CASSPRLEVEQFF.

The chain employs TRBV9 and TRBJ1-1, with 9 nucleotides matching TRBD1. Trimming took 4 bases from V and 11 from J; bases not matched to a gene: 12. This CDR3 contains 14 residues. Germline CDR1 reads SGDLS; CDR2 reads YYNGEE. The CDR3 nucleotides are TGTGCCAGCAGCCCGCAGGGACAGGGTAAGATCGCTTTCTTT. Amino acid sequence: CASSPQGQGKIAFF.